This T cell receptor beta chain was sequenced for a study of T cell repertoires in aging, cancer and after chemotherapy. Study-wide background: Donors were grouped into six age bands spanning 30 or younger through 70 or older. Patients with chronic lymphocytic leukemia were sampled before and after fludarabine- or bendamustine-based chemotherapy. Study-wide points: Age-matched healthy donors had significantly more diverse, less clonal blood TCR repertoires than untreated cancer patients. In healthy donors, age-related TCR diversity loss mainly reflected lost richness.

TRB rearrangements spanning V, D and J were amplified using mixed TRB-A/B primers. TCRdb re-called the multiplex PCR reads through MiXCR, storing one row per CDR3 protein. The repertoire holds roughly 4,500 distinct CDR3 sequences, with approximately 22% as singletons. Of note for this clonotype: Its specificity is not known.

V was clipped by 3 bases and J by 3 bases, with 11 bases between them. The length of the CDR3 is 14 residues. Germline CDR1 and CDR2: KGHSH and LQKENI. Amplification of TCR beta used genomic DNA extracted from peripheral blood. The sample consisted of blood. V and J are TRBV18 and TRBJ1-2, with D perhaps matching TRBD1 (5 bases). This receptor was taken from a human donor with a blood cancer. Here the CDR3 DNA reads TGTGCCAGCTCACCGGACAACGGCCACTATGGCTACACCTTC. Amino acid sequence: CASSPDNGHYGYTF.